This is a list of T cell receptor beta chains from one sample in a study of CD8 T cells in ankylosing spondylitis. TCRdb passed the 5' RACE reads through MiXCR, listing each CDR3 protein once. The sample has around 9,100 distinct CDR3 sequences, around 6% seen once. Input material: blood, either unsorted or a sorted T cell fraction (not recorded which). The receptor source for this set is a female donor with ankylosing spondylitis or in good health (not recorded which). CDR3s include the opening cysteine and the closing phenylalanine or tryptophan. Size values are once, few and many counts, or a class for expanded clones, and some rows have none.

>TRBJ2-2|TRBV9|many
CASSVGLAENTGELFF
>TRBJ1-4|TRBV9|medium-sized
CASSVGDRGEKLFF
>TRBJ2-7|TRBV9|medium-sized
CASSGSGSEQYF
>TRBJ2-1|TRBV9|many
CAAVSYNEQFF
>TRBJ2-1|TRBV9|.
CASSPSGSSYNEQFF
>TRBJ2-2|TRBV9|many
CACSGGTGELFF
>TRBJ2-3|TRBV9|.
CASSAQGARTDTQYF
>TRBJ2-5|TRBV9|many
CASSVDTSSPQETQYF
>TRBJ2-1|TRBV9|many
CASSVAGGTDEQFF
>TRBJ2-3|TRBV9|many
CASSISGDTQYF
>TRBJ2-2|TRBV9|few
CASSAGGNTGELFF
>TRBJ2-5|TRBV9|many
CASSAGHQTQETQYF
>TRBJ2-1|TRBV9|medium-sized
CASSVGSSLGNEQFF
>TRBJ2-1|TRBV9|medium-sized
CASSPGSQREDEQFF
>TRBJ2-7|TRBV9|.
CASTSLAGGEQYF
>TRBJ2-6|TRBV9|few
CASSEAPRANVLTF
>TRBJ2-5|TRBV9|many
CASSEDRGRIRETQYF
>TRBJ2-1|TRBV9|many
CASSVGGTYNEQFF
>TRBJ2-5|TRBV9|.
CASSVDRYQETQYF
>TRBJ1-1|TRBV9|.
CASSEGDRLNTEAFF
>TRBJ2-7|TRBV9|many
CASSVESLAGNYEQYF
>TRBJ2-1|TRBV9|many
CASSVGGTGGNEQFF
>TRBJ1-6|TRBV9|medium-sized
CASSPGPASSYNSPLHF
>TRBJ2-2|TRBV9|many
CASSLSGSGTGELFF
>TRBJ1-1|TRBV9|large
CASSVGGYTEAFF
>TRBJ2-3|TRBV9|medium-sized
CASSAKASADTQYF
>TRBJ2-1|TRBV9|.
CASSPRVSGGVYEQFF
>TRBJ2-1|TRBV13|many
CASSLGLRGDEQFF
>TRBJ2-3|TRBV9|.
CASSVGAGGGTDTQYF
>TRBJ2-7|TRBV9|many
CASSVELGTGYEQYF
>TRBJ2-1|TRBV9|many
CASSAGTTYNEQFF
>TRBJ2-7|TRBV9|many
CASSLLAGVSEQYF
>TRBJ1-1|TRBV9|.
CASTVLDLAHTEAIF
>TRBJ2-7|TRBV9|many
CASGRGDENEQYF
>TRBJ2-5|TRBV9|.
CASSVESQRGVGETQYF
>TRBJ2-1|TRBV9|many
CASSPWSGGNNEQFF
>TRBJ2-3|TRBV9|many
CASSPGGTQYF
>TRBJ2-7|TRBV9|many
CASSVSGTAPLEQYF
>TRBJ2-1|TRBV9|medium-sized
CASSVGLAAYNEQFF
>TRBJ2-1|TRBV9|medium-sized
CASSDRRELSYNEQFF